This T cell receptor (beta chain) was found in a study of T-cell reconstitution after alpha-beta-depleted transplantation in children. J was trimmed by 1 base and V by 8 bases; bases with no gene match: 9. The CDR3 consists of 16 residues. A TCRbeta library incorporating unique molecular identifiers was prepared. TCRdb analysed the PCR reads with MiXCR anew, one entry per CDR3 protein. The sample has approximately 640,000 distinct CDR3 sequences, roughly 17% seen once; the top ten hold 0.9% to 1.2%. The chain employs TRBV12-3 or TRBV12-4 and TRBJ2-1, with 9 bases that match TRBD1. This receptor was taken from a human donor who donated a stem cell graft to a child with acute myeloid leukemia. This material consisted of PBMCs from the stem cell graft donor, taken from the stem cell graft. CDR3: CASCRTGGISYNEQFF. CDR3 DNA: TGTGCCAGCTGTCGAACAGGGGGCATATCCTACAATGAGCAGTTCTTC.